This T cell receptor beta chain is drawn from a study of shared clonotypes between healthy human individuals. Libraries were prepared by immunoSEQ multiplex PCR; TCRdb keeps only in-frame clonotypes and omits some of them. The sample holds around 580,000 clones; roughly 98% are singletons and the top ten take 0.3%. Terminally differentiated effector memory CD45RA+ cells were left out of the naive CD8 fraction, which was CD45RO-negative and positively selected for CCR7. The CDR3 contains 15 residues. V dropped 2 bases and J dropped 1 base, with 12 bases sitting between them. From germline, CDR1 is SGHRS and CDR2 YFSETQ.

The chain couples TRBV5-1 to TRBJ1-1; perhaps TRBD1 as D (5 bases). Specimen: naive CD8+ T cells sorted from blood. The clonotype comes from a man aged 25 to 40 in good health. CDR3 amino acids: CASSLTGRRNTEAFF. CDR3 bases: TGCGCCAGCAGCTTAACGGGACGACGGAACACTGAAGCTTTCTTT. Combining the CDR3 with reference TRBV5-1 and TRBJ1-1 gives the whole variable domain KAGVTQTPRYLIKTRGQQVTLSCSPISGHRSVSWYQQTPGQGLQFLFEYFSETQRNKGNFPGRFSGRQFSNSRSEMNVSTLELGDSALYLCASSLTGRRNTEAFFGQGTRLTVV.